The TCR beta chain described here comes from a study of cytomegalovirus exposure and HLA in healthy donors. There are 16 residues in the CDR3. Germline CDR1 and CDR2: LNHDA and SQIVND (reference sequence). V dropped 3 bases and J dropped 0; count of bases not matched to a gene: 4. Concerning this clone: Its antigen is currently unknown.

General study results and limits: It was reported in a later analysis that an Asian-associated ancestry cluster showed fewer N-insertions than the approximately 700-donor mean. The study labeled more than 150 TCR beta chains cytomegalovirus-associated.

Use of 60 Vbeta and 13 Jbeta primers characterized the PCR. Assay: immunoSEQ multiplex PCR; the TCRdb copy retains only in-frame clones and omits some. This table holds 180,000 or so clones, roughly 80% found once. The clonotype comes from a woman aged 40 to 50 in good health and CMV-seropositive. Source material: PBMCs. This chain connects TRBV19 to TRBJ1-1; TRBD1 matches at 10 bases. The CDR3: CASSMWGQGMNTEAFF. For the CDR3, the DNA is TGTGCCAGTAGTATGTGGGGACAGGGGATGAACACTGAAGCTTTCTTT.